Listed here are 5 T cell receptor beta chains from one sample, sequenced in a study of OX40 agonist ivuxolimab in advanced cancers. Profiling relied on immunoSEQ multiplex PCR, and the TCRdb table lists in-frame clones only, not all of them. The sample has about 81,000 clones, approximately 94% seen once. The sequenced sample was CD4+ or CD8+ T cells sorted from blood, obtained in a trial of the OX40 agonist ivuxolimab. The receptors originated from an adult with an advanced solid tumor such as melanoma, head and neck, liver or kidney cancer.

This chain connects TRBV27 to TRBJ2-7; possibly TRBD2 for D (6 bases). Looked up from germline, CDR1 is MNHEY and CDR2 is SMNVEV (reference sequence). The ends were cut back, 3 bases at V and 5 bases at J, with 14 bases in the middle. The CDR3 is 14 residues long. In DNA form, the CDR3 reads TGTGCCAGCAGTTTCGGAGGGACGCCCAACGAGCAGTACTTC. Amino acids: CASSFGGTPNEQYF.

This rearrangement joins TRBV9 to TRBJ1-2, with 9 bases fitting TRBD1. Per germline, CDR1 SGDLS and CDR2 YYNGEE. CDR3 length equals 14 residues. The V gene end was trimmed by 6 bases and the J gene end by 4 bases; junction bases not matched to a gene: 7. CDR3 sequence: CASTLGQGLYGYTF. The CDR3 DNA sequence: TGTGCCAGCACCCTGGGACAGGGTCTCTATGGCTACACCTTC.

The V and J genes are TRBV6-5 and TRBJ2-7; D remains unclear. Germline V CDR1 and CDR2: MNHEY, SVGAGI. Trimming took 0 bases from V and 1 from J, leaving 13 bases between them. This CDR3 region has 16 residues. Here the CDR3 reads CASSYSKWLPSYEQYF. CDR3 nucleotides: TGTGCCAGCAGTTACTCGAAGTGGCTACCGTCCTACGAGCAGTACTTC.

The sample holds a few counts of this clone. V usage is TRBV7-6 and J usage is TRBJ2-4, with D perhaps matching TRBD1 (6 bases). Between the trimmed V and J ends, which lost 5 bases and 8 bases, there was a span of 13 bases. The CDR3 is 13 residues long. In germline, CDR1 is SGHVS, CDR2 FNYEAQ. The DNA of the CDR3 is TGTGCCAGCAGCCGGACAGATCGGTACATTCAGTACTTC. It encodes CASSRTDRYIQYF.

This sequence joins TRBV6-1 and TRBJ2-7, with 9 bases lining up with TRBD1. The germline CDR1 and CDR2 sequences are MNHNS and SASEGT. This CDR3 contains 16 residues. With V trimmed by 3 bases and J by 3 bases, 9 bases remained unmatched. The CDR3, as DNA: TGTGCCAGCAGTGACGCCGGTGAGACAGGGGGCTACGAGCAGTACTTC. It yields the protein CASSDAGETGGYEQYF.